The 3 T cell receptor beta chains given below trace back to one sample, sequenced in a study of cytomegalovirus exposure and HLA in healthy donors (dated by TCRdb to the late 2010s). The receptor library was made with the immunoSEQ multiplex PCR assay. TCRdb mirrors the immuneACCESS table, restricted to in-frame sequences. Some clones are absent from its copies; in checked studies, under half trace to an unresolved V gene, and the reason for the others is unknown. The sample includes 100,000 to 130,000 clones, with approximately 96% observed a single time. The ten top clones hold roughly 0.67% of the sample. The sample was PBMCs. These receptors originate from a woman between 18 and 29 years old in good health and CMV-seronegative.

The rearrangement joins TRBV5-1 to TRBJ2-1; 8 bases agree with TRBD1. The CDR3 runs 15 residues. V was clipped by 4 bases and J by 3 bases; unmatched bases: 6. CDR1 and CDR2 (germline): SGHRS, YFSETQ. CDR3 nucleotide sequence: TGCGCCAGCAGCCCCACAGGGGGAAACTACAATGAGCAGTTCTTC. Translation gives CASSPTGGNYNEQFF.

The chain carries TRBV11-2 and TRBJ2-1; 7 nucleotides line up with TRBD1. With V trimmed by 5 bases and J by 2 bases, 3 bases remained unmatched. CDR3 length: 14 residues. Looked up from germline, CDR1 is SGHAT and CDR2 is FQNNGV. In DNA, the CDR3 is TGTGCCAGCAGCCCAGGGACAGCCTACAATGAGCAGTTCTTC. Its protein product is CASSPGTAYNEQFF.

The chain carries TRBV7-2 and TRBJ2-5; 10 nucleotides line up with TRBD2. This CDR3 comprises 14 residues. Germline lookup yields CDR1 SGHTA and CDR2 FQGNSA. Trimming cost V 5 bases and J 3 bases; bases outside gene matches: 3. DNA for the CDR3: TGTGCCAGCAGCCACGGGACTAGCGAAGAGACCCAGTACTTC. This gives the protein CASSHGTSEETQYF.